This T cell receptor (beta chain) came from a study of T cell changes during pregnancy in multiple sclerosis. The repertoire was sequenced with immunoSEQ multiplex PCR; TCRdb's copy has only in-frame clones and lacks some. The data hold about 70,000 clones, with about 95% observed a single time. CDR3 size: 15 residues. The V gene's germline CDR1 is SGHRS and CDR2 YFSETQ. V trimming: 2 bases; J trimming: 5 bases; junction bases outside the gene matches: 7. The material was peripheral blood, obtained in the third trimester of pregnancy. The receptor was isolated from a female donor with multiple sclerosis, enrolled in a pregnancy study. V is TRBV5-1 and J is TRBJ2-5; 9 nucleotides agree with TRBD1. The DNA of the CDR3 is TGCGCCAGCAGCTTTAACAGGGGGCAGCGGGAGACCCAGTACTTC. Amino acids: CASSFNRGQRETQYF.